This TCR beta chain was sequenced during a study of blood T cell repertoires in COVID-19. Study in general: Sources were T cells, B-cell-depleted T cells, or PBMCs; the material itself was cDNA or gDNA.

Methods used by the authors: Reference gene primer amplification yielded estimated nucleated cell counts. The table came from immunoSEQ multiplex PCR; TCRdb's copy has only in-frame clones and leaves some out. The V and J calls and clone size are taken from that table; D and trimming were inferred from the DNA. Of around 78,000 clones listed, about 89% are singletons. This clone was counted a single time. Participants were aged 18 to 89 years, lived in under 25 US areas, and enrolled virtually. Cohort assignment relied on participant-reported clinical history. The V and J ends lost 5 bases and 0 bases respectively, with 8 bases between them. Looked up from germline, CDR1 is MNHEY and CDR2 is SVGAGI. CDR3 length equals 14 residues.

Sequenced material: PBMCs or T cells enriched from blood (not recorded which). The TCR sequence derives from a woman in her fifties or sixties with acute COVID-19. J is TRBJ1-5 and V is TRBV6-5; D is unresolved. In DNA, the CDR3 is TGTGCCAGCAGTCTCTCCTATAGCAATCAGCCCCAGCATTTT. This gives the protein CASSLSYSNQPQHF.